Each of the 26 T cell receptor beta chains below was sequenced from the same sample in a study of T-cell reconstitution after alpha-beta-depleted transplantation in children. Preparing the TCRbeta library involved the use of unique molecular identifiers. TCRdb reanalysed the PCR reads using MiXCR and keeps one entry per CDR3 protein. The sample includes about 870,000 distinct CDR3 sequences, roughly 16% seen only once; the top ten take about 5%. The specimen was PBMCs, mostly from graft donor cells, collected 360 days after TCRalphabeta/CD19-depleted stem cell transplant. The receptor set was obtained from a male patient younger than 18 who had a stem cell transplant for acute lymphoblastic leukemia, so the T cells may come from the graft donor.

This clonotype was recorded many times. This chain connects TRBV12-3 or TRBV12-4 to TRBJ2-4; D call uncertain. Trimming removed 3 bases from V and 7 bases from J, with 13 bases in between. The CDR3 consists of 14 residues. The DNA for the CDR3 is TGTGCCAGCAGTTTCTCCCCTTTAGACAACATTCAGTACTTC. It codes for CASSFSPLDNIQYF.

The V call is TRBV4-1, the J call TRBJ2-3; 8 bases are a match to TRBD1. This CDR3 has 15 residues. Germline lookup yields CDR1 MGHRA and CDR2 YSYEKL. After removal of 4 bases from V and 5 bases from J, the junction contained 8 bases not matched to a gene. CDR3 DNA: TGCGCCAGCAGCCCTCCGGACAGGGCTGGAGATACGCAGTATTTT. This translates into CASSPPDRAGDTQYF.

This clonotype was detected only a few times. The V call is TRBV20-1, the J call TRBJ2-5; 15 bases map to TRBD2. V shed 4 bases, J shed 5 bases, and the junction held 5 bases outside the gene matches. Germline V CDR1 and CDR2: DFQATT, SNEGSKA (reference sequence). The length of the CDR3 is 15 residues. The chain's CDR3 is CSATGTSGRRETQYF. The CDR3 DNA reads as TGCAGTGCTACCGGGACTAGCGGGAGGAGGGAGACCCAGTACTTC.

This clonotype showed up just a few times. This sequence joins TRBV12-3 or TRBV12-4 and TRBJ2-7, with TRBD1 matching 11 bases. The CDR3 covers 15 residues. Trimming took 5 bases from V and 4 from J; bases not matched to a gene: 7. CDR3 sequence (DNA): TGTGCCAGCAGTCCCGGGACAGGGGGAAGGTACGAGCAGTACTTC. Translated, it gives CASSPGTGGRYEQYF.

The sample holds a few counts of this clonotype. The chain is built from TRBV20-1 and TRBJ2-3, with 13 bases matching TRBD2. V gave up 4 bases and J gave up 10 bases; unmatched junction bases: 2. The CDR3 covers 12 residues. Looked up from germline, CDR1 is DFQATT and CDR2 is SNEGSKA (reference sequence). CDR3 in amino acids: CSATGLAGSQYF. The CDR3 nucleotides are TGCAGTGCTACGGGACTAGCGGGATCGCAGTATTTT.

The chain recombines TRBV12-3 or TRBV12-4 with TRBJ2-1; TRBD2 matches 12 bases. The V gene end was trimmed by 10 bases and the J gene end by 2 bases; junction bases not matched to a gene: 15. The CDR3 runs to 18 residues. CDR3 loop: CAICLVPWTSGAYNEQFF. In DNA form, the CDR3 reads TGTGCCATCTGTTTAGTCCCCTGGACTAGCGGGGCCTACAATGAGCAGTTCTTC.

This clonotype has at least ten counts. The chain has TRBV7-2 and TRBJ2-2; 7 nucleotides match TRBD2. The CDR3 sequence is 22 residues long. V dropped 3 bases and J dropped 0; count of bases not matched to a gene: 22. Germline assignment: CDR1 SGHTA and CDR2 FQGNSA. CDR3 bases: TGTGCCAGCAGCTTTCGCCCCCTTACTAGCGCCCCCCCCCAATCGAACACCGGGGAGCTGTTTTTT. This gives the protein CASSFRPLTSAPPQSNTGELFF. The whole variable domain, remainder taken from reference TRBV7-2 and TRBJ2-2, is GAGVSQSPSNKVTEKGKDVELRCDPISGHTALYWYRQSLGQGLEFLIYFQGNSAPDKSGLPSDRFSAERTGGSVSTLTIQRTQQEDSAVYLCASSFRPLTSAPPQSNTGELFFGEGSRLTVL.

This clonotype was counted at least ten times. J is TRBJ2-7 and V is TRBV29-1, with 11 bases identical to TRBD1. The CDR3 contains 15 residues. The junction had 8 bases not matched to a gene; V was cut back by 3 bases and J by 4 bases. The germline V gene has CDR1 SQVTM and CDR2 ANQGSEA. CDR3 region: CSVDALDRGRYEQYF. CDR3 coding DNA: TGCAGCGTTGACGCCCTGGACAGGGGGCGGTACGAGCAGTACTTC.

This clonotype occurred many times. The rearrangement links TRBV5-1 to TRBJ2-3; 14 positions match TRBD2. The CDR3 spans 15 residues. Per the germline V gene, CDR1 is SGHRS and CDR2 is YFSETQ. The junction had 3 bases not matched to a gene; V was cut back by 4 bases and J by 5 bases. The CDR3, as DNA: TGCGCCAGCAGCGGGACTAGCGGGAGAATAGATACGCAGTATTTT. Protein: CASSGTSGRIDTQYF.

This clonotype occurred many times. The rearrangement uses TRBV5-1 and TRBJ1-5; D remains unclear. The CDR3 covers 14 residues. CDR1 is SGHRS and CDR2 is YFSETQ in the germline V gene. V was clipped by 5 bases and J by 1 base, with 10 bases between them. The CDR3 here is CASRVGISNQPQHF. The CDR3 DNA reads TGCGCCAGCAGAGTGGGGATAAGCAATCAGCCCCAGCATTTT.

This chain's CDR3 is CASSSSGANNYGYTF. CDR3 DNA sequence: TGTGCCAGCAGCTCTTCGGGAGCTAATAACTATGGCTACACCTTC. The V and J genes are TRBV7-6 and TRBJ1-2; D uncertain. Looked up from germline, CDR1 is SGHVS and CDR2 is FNYEAQ. The CDR3 has 15 amino acids. Between the trimmed V and J ends, which lost 4 bases and 1 base, there was a span of 13 bases.

This clonotype was found a few times. The chain couples TRBV9 to TRBJ2-7, with 8 bases that match TRBD1. Germline loops: CDR1 SGDLS, CDR2 YYNGEE. The J segment lost 3 bases and the V segment lost 2 bases, leaving 7 bases of the junction unmatched. This CDR3 has 15 amino acids. The DNA for the CDR3 is TGTGCCAGCAGCGTCGGAGGCAGGGGGCTCTACGAGCAGTACTTC. Translating gives CASSVGGRGLYEQYF.

With regard to this clonotype: No conserved phenylalanine or tryptophan is present at the end of the CDR3, so a read error is the likely explanation. The V call is TRBV4-1, the J call TRBJ2-2; D uncertain. Trimming pared 1 base from V and 9 bases from J, leaving 9 bases between. The germline gives CDR1 MGHRA, CDR2 YSYEKL. This CDR3 spans 13 amino acids. CDR3 sequence reads: CASSQGPLRELFV. CDR3 sequence (DNA): TGCGCCAGCAGCCAAGGGCCCCTCCGGGAGCTGTTTGTT.

The genes are TRBV2 and TRBJ2-3; D gene ambiguous. V was trimmed by 8 bases and J by 7 bases, leaving 13 bases between them. The CDR3 loop spans 12 amino acids. CDR1 and CDR2 from the germline V gene are SNHLY and FYNNEI. The CDR3 region has the DNA TGTGCCAGCCGTCCCTACCGACATACGCAGTATTTT. The encoded protein is CASRPYRHTQYF.

This clonotype was detected a few times. The chain joins TRBV3-1 to TRBJ2-1, with D uncertain. CDR1 is LGHDT and CDR2 is YNNKEL in the germline V gene (reference sequence). The CDR3 loop spans 15 amino acids. V lost 2 bases to trimming and J lost 5 bases, with 13 bases between them. In nucleotides, the CDR3 is TGTGCCAGCAGCCAAAGAATTTCACTAAACAATGAGCAGTTCTTC. Protein product: CASSQRISLNNEQFF.

CDR3 amino acids: CASSFNSGTSVGEQYF. Here the CDR3 DNA reads TGCGCCAGCAGCTTCAACTCCGGGACTAGCGTGGGCGAGCAGTACTTC. This rearrangement joins TRBV5-1 to TRBJ2-7, with 10 bases matching TRBD2. V lost 2 bases, J lost 6 bases, and 11 bases stayed unmatched. There are 16 residues in the CDR3. Germline V gene sequence: CDR1 SGHRS, CDR2 YFSETQ.

This clonotype was recorded many times. The chain carries TRBV5-1 and TRBJ2-1; 7 bases align to TRBD2. The CDR3 has 15 residues. Germline loops: CDR1 SGHRS, CDR2 YFSETQ. V shed 4 bases and J 0 bases; nucleotides not matched to a gene: 4. The CDR3 sequence is CASSPLAASYNEQFF. CDR3 bases: TGCGCCAGCAGCCCTCTAGCGGCCTCCTACAATGAGCAGTTCTTC. Together with reference TRBV5-1 and TRBJ2-1, the CDR3 gives the full variable domain: KAGVTQTPRYLIKTRGQQVTLSCSPISGHRSVSWYQQTPGQGLQFLFEYFSETQRNKGNFPGRFSGRQFSNSRSEMNVSTLELGDSALYLCASSPLAASYNEQFFGPGTRLTVL.

The chain joins TRBV24-1 to TRBJ2-1; tentatively, D is TRBD2 (6 bases). The CDR3 is 14 amino acids. Germline CDR1 KGHDR, CDR2 SFDVKD. V shed 3 bases and J shed 7 bases, with 12 bases lying between them. The CDR3 sequence: CATSDRRARNEQFF. CDR3 nucleotide sequence: TGTGCCACCAGTGATCGGAGGGCCAGGAATGAGCAGTTCTTC.

This chain connects TRBV5-1 to TRBJ2-3; TRBD2 matches at 10 bases. With V trimmed by 7 bases and J by 4 bases, 3 bases remained unmatched. This CDR3 region has 13 residues. Germline CDR1 SGHRS, CDR2 YFSETQ. The CDR3 DNA sequence: TGCGCCAGCGGGACTAGCGCTTCAGATACGCAGTATTTT. This gives the protein CASGTSASDTQYF.

Written as DNA, the CDR3 is TGTGCCACCAGCAGGGTCCTCAACGAGCAGTACTTC. Translating gives CATSRVLNEQYF. V gene TRBV15 combines with J gene TRBJ2-7, with no clear D. Trimming shortened V by 3 bases and J by 5 bases, and 8 bases separated the two germline ends. The germline CDR1 and CDR2 sequences are LNHNV and YYDKDF (reference sequence). The length of the CDR3 is 12 residues.

This clonotype was detected ten times or more. This sequence joins TRBV5-1 and TRBJ2-3; D is tentatively TRBD1 or TRBD2 (5 bases each). In germline, CDR1 is SGHRS, CDR2 YFSETQ. CDR3 length: 14 amino acids. V was pared by 4 bases and J by 6 bases, with 15 bases between. DNA for the CDR3: TGCGCCAGCAGCCTGGGTCTGGGGGAGGATACGCAGTATTTT. Protein sequence: CASSLGLGEDTQYF. Combining the CDR3 with reference TRBV5-1 and TRBJ2-3 gives the whole variable domain KAGVTQTPRYLIKTRGQQVTLSCSPISGHRSVSWYQQTPGQGLQFLFEYFSETQRNKGNFPGRFSGRQFSNSRSEMNVSTLELGDSALYLCASSLGLGEDTQYFGPGTRLTVL.

This clonotype was seen a few times. The CDR3 spells CASSSVGTSGYEQYF. The CDR3 DNA is TGTGCCAGCAGCTCCGTTGGGACTAGCGGTTACGAGCAGTACTTC. The V call is TRBV7-2, the J call TRBJ2-7; 11 nucleotides match TRBD2. The CDR3 is 15 amino acids. CDR1 and CDR2 (germline): SGHTA, FQGNSA. V was clipped by 4 bases and J by 4 bases; unmatched bases: 6.

This clonotype showed up just a few times. The chain is built from TRBV12-3 or TRBV12-4 and TRBJ1-5; 9 nucleotides match TRBD1. This CDR3 comprises 15 residues. The V and J ends lost 5 bases and 7 bases, in that order; junction bases with no gene match: 9. The CDR3 bases are TGTGCCAGCAGTGATATCGGGACAGGGAGCCAGCCCCAGCATTTT. It translates to CASSDIGTGSQPQHF.

This chain connects TRBV27 to TRBJ2-5; D remains unclear. Germline lookup yields CDR1 MNHEY and CDR2 SMNVEV (reference sequence). The CDR3 has 15 amino acids. Trimming pared 2 bases from V and 0 bases from J, leaving 10 bases between. The CDR3 sequence is CASSLSPMYQETQYF. DNA of the CDR3: TGTGCCAGCAGTTTAAGCCCGATGTACCAAGAGACCCAGTACTTC.

The genes are TRBV7-9 and TRBJ2-7; possible D gene TRBD2, 6 bases. This CDR3 is 15 amino acids long. The germline V and J ends were trimmed by 4 bases and 4 bases, with 17 bases remaining between them. Per germline, CDR1 SEHNR and CDR2 FQNEAQ (reference sequence). The CDR3 sequence is CASSYEAGTFYEQYF. The CDR3 DNA follows: TGTGCCAGCAGCTATGAAGCCGGGACTTTTTACGAGCAGTACTTC.

The CDR3 spells CASSTRDTNSGANVLTF. CDR3 bases: TGCGCCAGCAGCACCCGGGACACCAACTCTGGGGCCAACGTCCTGACTTTC. This chain connects TRBV5-1 to TRBJ2-6, with D possibly matching TRBD1 (6 bases). V shed 4 bases and J shed 0 bases, with 14 bases lying between them. CDR1 and CDR2 from the germline V gene are SGHRS and YFSETQ. This CDR3 region has 17 residues.